These 25 T cell receptor beta chains share one sample of origin, sequenced in a study of shared clonotypes between healthy human individuals. Libraries were prepared by immunoSEQ multiplex PCR; TCRdb keeps only in-frame clonotypes and omits some of them. The table has some 2,400,000 clones, 90% to 97% seen once; the top ten hold 0.1% to 0.15%. Sequences were obtained from naive CD4+ T cells sorted from blood. Regarding subset: CD45RA+ positively selected. The receptors were gathered from a man younger than 30 in good health.

This clone has only one observation. This rearrangement joins TRBV5-4 to TRBJ1-2; D gene uncertain. The germline CDR1 and CDR2 sequences are SGHNT and YYREEE (reference sequence). V was cut by 8 bases and J by 1 base, with 9 bases left in between. The CDR3 loop spans 12 amino acids. The DNA for the CDR3 is TGTGCCAGTCAACTCAATAACTATGGCTACACCTTC. This sequence encodes CASQLNNYGYTF.

The genes are TRBV6-1 and TRBJ2-5; no reliable D call. Trimming left V 8 bases short and J 5 bases short, with 21 bases between. CDR1 is MNHNS and CDR2 is SASEGT in the germline V gene. CDR3 length: 15 residues. For the CDR3, the DNA is TGTGCCAGCCTCACCCTCCCACAGACCGGGGAGACCCAGTACTTC. It translates to CASLTLPQTGETQYF.

The chain carries TRBV28 and TRBJ2-2; 7 positions match TRBD1. Germline V CDR1 and CDR2: MDHEN, SYDVKM. V was clipped by 8 bases and J by 6 bases; unmatched bases: 3. The CDR3 length is 12 residues. The CDR3 coding sequence is TGTGCCAGCGTAGGGGGCCCCGGGGAGCTGTTTTTT. Protein sequence: CASVGGPGELFF.

The V and J genes are TRBV11-2 and TRBJ2-7; possibly TRBD1 for D (6 bases). The ends were cut back, 3 bases at V and 3 bases at J, with 12 bases in the middle. Germline V CDR1 and CDR2: SGHAT, FQNNGV. CDR3 length equals 14 residues. Here the CDR3 reads CASSFRGLHYEQYF. DNA of the CDR3: TGTGCCAGCAGCTTCAGGGGCCTCCACTACGAGCAGTACTTC.

In this sample, this clone turned up once. V and J are TRBV19 and TRBJ2-7; D possibly corresponds to TRBD2 (5 bases). The CDR3 runs to 13 residues. Germline V gene data show CDR1 as LNHDA and CDR2 as SQIVND (reference sequence). V was trimmed by 1 base and J by 6 bases, leaving 10 bases between them. CDR3 bases: TGTGCCAGTAGTATAGTTGAAGGAGGCGAGCAGTACTTC. It translates to CASSIVEGGEQYF.

This clone was seen only a few times. The V call is TRBV5-5, the J call TRBJ2-7; no clear D. Germline CDR1 and CDR2: SGHKS and YYEKEE (reference sequence). The V and J ends lost 4 bases and 2 bases respectively, with 16 bases between them. This CDR3 is built from 15 residues. CDR3 nucleotides: TGTGCCAGCAGCCCGACTGGAACAGCCCCCTACGAGCAGTACTTC. It is translated as CASSPTGTAPYEQYF.

The V and J genes are TRBV28 and TRBJ2-1; maybe TRBD2 (6 bases). The CDR3 covers 15 residues. Germline assignment: CDR1 MDHEN and CDR2 SYDVKM. V lost 7 bases and J lost 5, with 18 bases in between. CDR3 sequence reads: CASIKEDYQDNEQFF. In DNA, the CDR3 is TGTGCCAGCATCAAAGAGGACTATCAGGACAATGAGCAGTTCTTC.

Regarding this clone: The sample holds other DNA sequences that translate to the same CDR3. The gene calls are TRBV6-1 and TRBJ1-1; D may be TRBD1 (5 bases). The germline gives CDR1 MNHNS, CDR2 SASEGT. The CDR3 consists of 13 residues. V lost 3 bases and J 5 bases, leaving 10 bases between the germline ends. CDR3 in DNA: TGTGCCAGCAGTGACAGGGTCGGAACTGAAGCTTTCTTT. This sequence encodes CASSDRVGTEAFF.

The chain uses TRBV2 and TRBJ1-2; TRBD1 might be the D (5 bases). CDR3 length: 14 amino acids. Trimming took off 3 bases at V and 5 bases at J, with 13 bases between the two ends. CDR1 and CDR2 (germline): SNHLY, FYNNEI. The CDR3 loop reads CASSDPAGNYGYTF. CDR3 bases: TGTGCCAGCAGTGATCCGGCAGGGAATTATGGCTACACCTTC.

V and J are TRBV27 and TRBJ2-7, with 9 bases aligning to TRBD2. V shed 4 bases, J shed 0 bases, and the junction held 4 bases outside the gene matches. Germline V gives CDR1 MNHEY, CDR2 SMNVEV (reference sequence). The CDR3 is 15 amino acids. This chain's CDR3 is CASSSTSGFSYEQYF. In DNA, the CDR3 is TGTGCCAGCAGTTCTACTAGCGGGTTCTCCTACGAGCAGTACTTC.

CDR3 sequence reads: CASSHGQGGQNSPLHF. In DNA, the CDR3 is TGCGCCAGCAGCCATGGACAGGGCGGACAAAATTCACCCCTCCACTTT. The V gene is TRBV4-3, the J gene TRBJ1-6; 8 nucleotides align to TRBD1. With 3 bases clipped from V and 7 bases from J, the junction kept 8 bases outside the gene matches. There are 16 residues in the CDR3. Germline-derived CDR1 and CDR2 are LGHNA and YSLEER.

The rearrangement links TRBV19 to TRBJ2-5; D is possibly TRBD1 (8 bases). CDR3 length: 16 amino acids. V was trimmed by 3 bases and J by 3 bases, leaving 17 bases between them. CDR1 and CDR2 (germline): LNHDA, SQIVND (reference sequence). The CDR3 loop is CASSIPRTGREETQYF. The DNA of the CDR3 is TGTGCCAGTAGTATCCCTAGGACAGGGAGGGAAGAGACCCAGTACTTC.

The chain has TRBV28 and TRBJ2-3; D could derive from TRBD1 or TRBD2 (7 bases each). V lost 4 bases and J 3 bases, leaving 17 bases between the germline ends. The V gene's germline CDR1 is MDHEN and CDR2 SYDVKM. The CDR3 length is 16 residues. The CDR3 region is CASSYVQGTKTDTQYF. The CDR3 DNA sequence: TGTGCCAGCAGTTACGTACAGGGGACTAAGACAGATACGCAGTATTTT.

This CDR3 reads CASSLDRHWLNEQFF. DNA for the CDR3: TGTGCCAGCAGCTTGGACAGGCATTGGCTCAATGAGCAGTTCTTC. The V and J genes are TRBV5-4 and TRBJ2-1; a weak D match, TRBD1 (5 bases). Trimming shortened V by 0 bases and J by 6 bases, and 13 bases separated the two germline ends. Per the germline V gene, CDR1 is SGHNT and CDR2 is YYREEE (reference sequence). This CDR3 contains 15 residues.

This chain connects TRBV7-9 to TRBJ1-3, with D maybe TRBD1 (6 bases). V dropped 5 bases and J dropped 4 bases, with 15 bases sitting between them. This CDR3 has 15 amino acids. Germline V gives CDR1 SEHNR, CDR2 FQNEAQ (reference sequence). In DNA form, the CDR3 reads TGTGCCAGCAGCGTCCGGGGGGCAGGAGGAAACACCATATATTTT. Residues: CASSVRGAGGNTIYF.

This chain links TRBV28 with TRBJ1-3, with a possible D match to TRBD1 (5 bases). Trimming took off 7 bases at V and 4 bases at J, with 26 bases between the two ends. The CDR3 runs 18 residues. CDR1 is MDHEN, CDR2 SYDVKM, per germline. The DNA of the CDR3 is TGTGCCAGCACTTCCCCTCCAGGGTCGGTTAATTGGGGAAACACCATATATTTT. This encodes CASTSPPGSVNWGNTIYF. Full variable domain (remainder filled in from reference TRBV28 and TRBJ1-3): DVKVTQSSRYLVKRTGEKVFLECVQDMDHENMFWYRQDPGLGLRLIYFSYDVKMKEKGDIPEGYSVSREKKERFSLILESASTNQTSMYLCASTSPPGSVNWGNTIYFGEGSWLTVV.

This clone was seen just once. The chain is built from TRBV6-5 and TRBJ2-3; 10 nucleotides match TRBD2. V shed 2 bases and J 6 bases; nucleotides not matched to a gene: 8. Germline lookup yields CDR1 MNHEY and CDR2 SVGAGI. This CDR3 is 16 amino acids long. The DNA for the CDR3 is TGTGCCAGCAGTTACCACAGCGGGGGGGCTGCGGATACGCAGTATTTT. The encoded protein is CASSYHSGGAADTQYF.

This clone was seen a handful of times. The sample holds other DNA sequences that translate to the same CDR3. This sequence joins TRBV5-1 and TRBJ1-6; D remains unclear. The CDR3 contains 15 residues. Germline V gene data show CDR1 as SGHRS and CDR2 as YFSETQ. The V gene lost 0 bases and the J gene lost 0 bases, with 4 bases spanning the gap. The CDR3 here is CASSLGSSYNSPLHF. The CDR3 nucleotides read TGCGCCAGCAGCTTGGGGAGCTCCTATAATTCACCCCTCCACTTT.

The gene calls are TRBV6-1 and TRBJ1-1; D gene unclear. V was trimmed by 8 bases and J by 0 bases, leaving 13 bases between them. The germline V gene has CDR1 MNHNS and CDR2 SASEGT. CDR3 length: 14 residues. The CDR3 nucleotides read TGTGCCAGCGAGGTGGGCTGGATGAACACTGAAGCTTTCTTT. The encoded protein is CASEVGWMNTEAFF.

This sequence joins TRBV2 and TRBJ2-7; 7 positions agree with TRBD2. This CDR3 is 14 amino acids long. Germline values: CDR1 SNHLY, CDR2 FYNNEI. J was trimmed by 2 bases and V by 5 bases; bases with no gene match: 6. The CDR3 DNA reads TGTGCCAGCAGTCCCACTAGCGTCACCTACGAGCAGTACTTC. Its protein is CASSPTSVTYEQYF.

The rearrangement joins TRBV28 to TRBJ2-7; 10 bases line up with TRBD1. The CDR3 sequence is 14 residues long. Per the germline V gene, CDR1 is MDHEN and CDR2 is SYDVKM. J gave up 4 bases and V 3 bases, and 3 bases lay outside the gene matches. Written as DNA, the CDR3 is TGTGCCAGCAGTTTTGGGACAGGGGTTTACGAGCAGTACTTC. Protein sequence: CASSFGTGVYEQYF.

On this clone: This CDR3 is also generated by other DNA sequences in the sample. The rearrangement joins TRBV9 to TRBJ1-4; D is unclear. V lost 1 base and J lost 0, with 4 bases in between. CDR3 length: 14 residues. Germline CDR1 SGDLS, CDR2 YYNGEE. CDR3 in amino acids: CASSVTATNEKLFF. For the CDR3, the DNA is TGTGCCAGCAGCGTAACCGCAACTAATGAAAAACTGTTTTTT. The full variable domain, rest sourced from reference TRBV9 and TRBJ1-4, is DSGVTQTPKHLITATGQRVTLRCSPRSGDLSVYWYQQSLDQGLQFLIQYYNGEERAKGNILERFSAQQFPDLHSELNLSSLELGDSALYFCASSVTATNEKLFFGSGTQLSVL.

A note on this clone: Distinct nucleotide sequences in the sample also encode this CDR3. The chain couples TRBV29-1 to TRBJ1-1; D perhaps matches TRBD1 (5 bases). Trimming took off 4 bases at V and 0 bases at J, with 9 bases between the two ends. Germline CDR1 SQVTM, CDR2 ANQGSEA. CDR3 size: 13 residues. CDR3 in amino acids: CSVAGTLNTEAFF. In DNA form, the CDR3 reads TGCAGCGTTGCCGGGACTCTGAACACTGAAGCTTTCTTT.

This clone appeared once. The chain employs TRBV18 and TRBJ2-7; 9 bases line up with TRBD1. The V gene's germline CDR1 is KGHSH and CDR2 LQKENI. CDR3 length: 15 residues. V was pared by 6 bases and J by 6 bases, with 12 bases of the junction left unmatched. CDR3 DNA sequence: TGTGCCAGCTCCCGGGTCCCGGACAGGGGATCCGAGCAGTACTTC. Amino acid sequence: CASSRVPDRGSEQYF.

The chain carries TRBV5-1 and TRBJ2-1; D not resolved. There are 15 residues in the CDR3. Germline V lookup: CDR1 SGHRS, CDR2 YFSETQ. Trimming cost V 4 bases and J 4 bases, with 15 bases left between them. The CDR3 DNA sequence: TGCGCCAGCAGCCCTGCCGTCACCGGTTACAATGAGCAGTTCTTC. Amino acid sequence: CASSPAVTGYNEQFF.